This T cell receptor (beta chain) was identified in a study of patients and donors after allogeneic stem cell transplantation. This clonotype came up many times. This CDR3 comprises 14 residues. Germline V gene data show CDR1 as DFQATT and CDR2 as SNEGSKA (reference sequence). The V end was cut by 0 bases, the J end by 5 bases, with 13 bases between. From the RT-PCR reads, TCRdb called clonotypes with MiXCR, one entry per CDR3 protein. In the table there are about a million distinct CDR3 sequences, roughly 18% of which are singletons. The sequence derives from a human donor who was either an allogeneic HSCT recipient or a stem cell or donor lymphocyte infusion donor (not recorded which). It is not recorded whose cells these are; they may come from a transplant donor. The specimen was blood, either unsorted or a sorted T cell fraction (not recorded which). This chain connects TRBV20-1 to TRBJ1-2; D uncertain. The CDR3 protein is CSAREGTAGYGYTF. CDR3 DNA sequence: TGCAGTGCTAGAGAGGGTACAGCCGGGTATGGCTACACCTTC.